This passage covers 25 T cell receptor beta chains from one sample sequenced in a study of OX40 agonist ivuxolimab in advanced cancers. Clones were read by immunoSEQ multiplex PCR, and TCRdb kept only the in-frame ones, dropping some. The sample comprises some 85,000 clones, about 88% of which are singletons, and more than 0.25% rests with the top ten. The sequences come from CD4+ or CD8+ T cells sorted from blood, collected in a trial of the OX40 agonist ivuxolimab. The receptors shown here come from an adult with an advanced solid tumor such as melanoma, head and neck, liver or kidney cancer.

This chain joins TRBV6-5 and TRBJ2-1; D is possibly TRBD2 (6 bases). From germline, CDR1 is MNHEY and CDR2 SVGAGI. This CDR3 has 15 amino acids. V was shortened by 6 bases and J by 4 bases, with 16 bases between the two germline ends. The CDR3 sequence: CASRNRLGPYNEQFF. The CDR3 region has the DNA TGTGCCAGCAGAAACCGACTAGGGCCGTACAATGAGCAGTTCTTC.

This clone occurred once. As DNA, the CDR3 is TGTGCCAGCAGCTCCCGACAGGGGTTTCGGTATTCTCAGCCCCAGCATTTT. Its protein product is CASSSRQGFRYSQPQHF. The chain joins TRBV5-6 to TRBJ1-5; 8 bases are a match to TRBD1. The length of the CDR3 is 17 residues. J gave up 6 bases and V 3 bases, and 14 bases lay outside the gene matches. In germline, CDR1 is SGHDT, CDR2 YYEEEE.

The chain has TRBV4-3 and TRBJ2-2; D uncertain. Germline V gives CDR1 LGHNA, CDR2 YSLEER. Trimming took off 1 base at V and 0 bases at J, with 6 bases between the two ends. The CDR3 runs 15 residues. The CDR3 reads CASSQGVSNTGELFF. Here the CDR3 DNA reads TGCGCCAGCAGCCAAGGAGTCTCGAACACCGGGGAGCTGTTTTTT.

The chain carries TRBV5-4 and TRBJ1-1; D gene ambiguous. V was shortened by 6 bases and J by 4 bases, with 19 bases between the two germline ends. The CDR3 length is 15 residues. Germline lookup yields CDR1 SGHNT and CDR2 YYREEE (reference sequence). The CDR3 DNA reads as TGTGCCAGCACAAGAGGTAGTTCGAAGGGCACTGAAGCTTTCTTT. It specifies CASTRGSSKGTEAFF.

The chain recombines TRBV7-2 with TRBJ2-4; TRBD1 matches at 7 bases. Germline-derived CDR1 and CDR2 are SGHTA and FQGNSA. The CDR3 consists of 14 residues. The V gene end was trimmed by 5 bases and the J gene end by 7 bases; junction bases not matched to a gene: 8. The CDR3 protein is CASSLNRGANIQYF. The DNA for the CDR3 is TGTGCCAGCAGCCTAAACAGGGGAGCGAACATTCAGTACTTC.

This clone came up once. This chain joins TRBV5-1 and TRBJ1-3, with a tentative D call TRBD1 (6 bases). CDR1 and CDR2 from the germline V gene are SGHRS and YFSETQ. Trimming removed 2 bases at V and 0 bases at J, with 12 bases between. The CDR3 runs to 16 residues. CDR3 in DNA: TGCGCCAGCAGCTTACCCCCAGGGGACTCTGGAAACACCATATATTTT. It encodes CASSLPPGDSGNTIYF.

This clone was picked up a small number of times. The chain carries TRBV30 and TRBJ1-6; D unclear. The V and J ends lost 0 bases and 10 bases respectively, with 13 bases between them. The CDR3 contains 14 residues. Germline V lookup: CDR1 GTSNPN, CDR2 SVGIG (reference sequence). As DNA, the CDR3 is TGTGCCTGGAGTGTTCCCACCGGTAGATCACCCCTCCACTTT. Its translation is CAWSVPTGRSPLHF.

The chain joins TRBV7-7 to TRBJ2-1; TRBD1 agrees at 8 bases. The CDR3 contains 13 residues. The V segment lost 5 bases and the J segment 5 bases; nucleotides outside the gene matches: 2. CDR1 is SSHAT and CDR2 is FNYEAQ in the germline V gene (reference sequence). CDR3 DNA sequence: TGTGCCAGCAGCCGGACAGGGCACAATGAGCAGTTCTTC. Protein product: CASSRTGHNEQFF.

The table lists this clone with a count of one. The chain employs TRBV7-2 and TRBJ1-4; 11 bases agree with TRBD1. After removal of 5 bases from V and 8 bases from J, the junction contained 10 bases not matched to a gene. Germline V gives CDR1 SGHTA, CDR2 FQGNSA. The CDR3 spans 16 residues. The CDR3 here is CASSPPGGDRGEKLFF. The CDR3 nucleotides are TGTGCCAGCAGCCCACCCGGGGGGGACAGGGGGGAAAAACTGTTTTTT.

This rearrangement joins TRBV25-1 to TRBJ1-3; the D is unclear. CDR1 is MGHDK and CDR2 is SYGVNS in the germline V gene. V dropped 5 bases and J dropped 0 bases, with 5 bases sitting between them. The CDR3 loop spans 13 amino acids. The CDR3 here is CASSLSSGNTIYF. CDR3 bases: TGTGCCAGCAGTCTTAGCTCTGGAAACACCATATATTTT.

The chain uses TRBV2 and TRBJ1-3; D is unresolved. Per the germline V gene, CDR1 is SNHLY and CDR2 is FYNNEI. The CDR3 has 13 amino acids. V was shortened by 8 bases and J by 1 base, with 9 bases between the two germline ends. CDR3 DNA: TGTGCCAGCGGCTCGGATTCTGGAAACACCATATATTTT. Amino acid sequence: CASGSDSGNTIYF.

In this sample, this clone turned up once. The J gene is TRBJ2-7, the V gene TRBV11-2, with 11 positions matching TRBD2. The CDR3 loop spans 15 amino acids. The trim removed 6 bases at V and 2 bases at J, leaving 6 bases unmatched. In germline, CDR1 is SGHAT, CDR2 FQNNGV. CDR3 sequence: CASSAGTSGPYEQYF. DNA for the CDR3: TGTGCCAGCAGTGCCGGGACTAGCGGACCCTACGAGCAGTACTTC.

This clone was observed a single time. This CDR3 is CASSLTYGLAGDWTDTQYF. The DNA for the CDR3 is TGCGCCAGCAGCTTGACTTACGGACTAGCGGGGGACTGGACAGATACGCAGTATTTT. The chain carries TRBV5-1 and TRBJ2-3; the match to TRBD2 covers 13 bases. V was clipped by 1 base and J by 3 bases; unmatched bases: 11. The CDR3 has 19 amino acids. Germline V lookup: CDR1 SGHRS, CDR2 YFSETQ.

This rearrangement joins TRBV30 to TRBJ2-5; a weak D match, TRBD2 (6 bases). Trimming shortened V by 0 bases and J by 5 bases, and 10 bases separated the two germline ends. CDR1 GTSNPN and CDR2 SVGIG come from the germline V gene (reference sequence). The CDR3 has 13 amino acids. CDR3 sequence reads: CAWSVTSRETQYF. CDR3 DNA sequence: TGTGCCTGGAGTGTCACTAGCCGGGAGACCCAGTACTTC.

This clone was detected once. The chain recombines TRBV7-2 with TRBJ2-2; 13 bases align to TRBD2. The CDR3 has 17 residues. Germline CDR1 and CDR2: SGHTA and FQGNSA. The junction had 10 bases not matched to a gene; V was cut back by 5 bases and J by 7 bases. The CDR3 nucleotides are TGTGCCAGCAGCCCTCTACTAGCGGGGGGGCCCAGCGGGGAGCTGTTTTTT. Its translation: CASSPLLAGGPSGELFF.

This clone appeared once. The chain combines TRBV5-4 with TRBJ2-3; 8 nucleotides align to TRBD2. V was clipped by 2 bases and J by 4 bases; unmatched bases: 6. CDR3 size: 15 residues. Germline CDR1 reads SGHNT; CDR2 reads YYREEE (reference sequence). Here the CDR3 reads CASSFRGGPADTQYF. The CDR3 coding sequence is TGTGCCAGCAGCTTTCGGGGGGGCCCGGCAGATACGCAGTATTTT.

V is TRBV7-2 and J is TRBJ2-3; 9 bases agree with TRBD2. V shed 4 bases and J 2 bases; nucleotides not matched to a gene: 7. This CDR3 is built from 16 residues. Per the germline V gene, CDR1 is SGHTA and CDR2 is FQGNSA. CDR3 nucleotide sequence: TGTGCCAGCAGCTCTAGCGGGGCCTCGGACACAGATACGCAGTATTTT. As protein: CASSSSGASDTDTQYF.

The chain combines TRBV6-1 with TRBJ2-3; 14 bases map to TRBD2. Germline V gene data show CDR1 as MNHNS and CDR2 as SASEGT. Germline trimming cut 6 bases from V and 7 bases from J; bases unmatched to any gene: 12. CDR3 length: 17 residues. CDR3 loop: CASSERGTSGGRNTQYF. For the CDR3, the DNA is TGTGCCAGCAGCGAAAGGGGGACTAGCGGGGGCCGGAATACGCAGTATTTT.

This chain uses TRBV7-2 with TRBJ2-5; 10 nucleotides align to TRBD2. Trimming cost V 5 bases and J 4 bases; bases outside gene matches: 10. Germline V gene data show CDR1 as SGHTA and CDR2 as FQGNSA. This CDR3 comprises 16 residues. The CDR3 here is CASSLPRTSGRETQYF. The CDR3 bases are TGTGCCAGCAGCCTACCACGGACTAGCGGAAGAGAGACCCAGTACTTC. The full variable domain, in which reference TRBV7-2 and TRBJ2-5 provide the parts outside the CDR3, is GAGVSQSPSNKVTEKGKDVELRCDPISGHTALYWYRQSLGQGLEFLIYFQGNSAPDKSGLPSDRFSAERTGGSVSTLTIQRTQQEDSAVYLCASSLPRTSGRETQYFGPGTRLLVL.

This clone was counted only a few times. The chain is built from TRBV7-2 and TRBJ1-5; a weak D match, TRBD1 (5 bases). Germline V CDR1 and CDR2: SGHTA, FQGNSA. The CDR3 runs 15 residues. Trimming left V 0 bases short and J 6 bases short, with 12 bases between. CDR3 region: CASSLALAGTQPQHF. CDR3 DNA: TGTGCCAGCAGCTTAGCGCTGGCAGGGACTCAGCCCCAGCATTTT.

In DNA form, the CDR3 reads TGTGCCAGCAGAGACAGGGGGCGGACCGGGGAGCTGTTTTTT. This gives the protein CASRDRGRTGELFF. The V and J genes are TRBV2 and TRBJ2-2; TRBD1 agrees at 10 bases. The junction had 3 bases not matched to a gene; V was cut back by 6 bases and J by 5 bases. CDR1 SNHLY and CDR2 FYNNEI come from the germline V gene. The CDR3 has 14 residues.

The genes are TRBV27 and TRBJ1-6; tentative D call: TRBD1 (5 bases). The V end was cut by 5 bases, the J end by 5 bases, with 10 bases between. Per the germline V gene, CDR1 is MNHEY and CDR2 is SMNVEV (reference sequence). CDR3 size: 14 residues. The CDR3 DNA reads TGTGCCAGCAGTGGGACCACTAATAATTCACCCCTCCACTTT. It codes for CASSGTTNNSPLHF.

The genes are TRBV10-3 and TRBJ2-2; D gene uncertain. CDR1 is ENHRY and CDR2 is SYGVKD in the germline V gene. V was pared by 0 bases and J by 3 bases, with 11 bases between. The CDR3 contains 16 residues. For the CDR3, the DNA is TGTGCCATCAGTGAGTCGACGGCACTATACACCGGGGAGCTGTTTTTT. Its translation: CAISESTALYTGELFF.

V gene TRBV6-4 combines with J gene TRBJ2-7; D unclear. Trimming removed 0 bases at V and 7 bases at J, with 7 bases between. The CDR3 is 12 amino acids. CDR1 is MRHNA and CDR2 is SNTAGT in the germline V gene. The CDR3 sequence: CASSDSMGEQYF. In nucleotides, the CDR3 is TGTGCCAGCAGTGACTCGATGGGGGAGCAGTACTTC.

This clone occurred once. The rearrangement links TRBV7-7 to TRBJ2-3; 13 nucleotides align to TRBD2. V was clipped by 5 bases and J by 4 bases; unmatched bases: 6. This CDR3 spans 16 amino acids. CDR1 SSHAT and CDR2 FNYEAQ come from the germline V gene (reference sequence). This CDR3 is CASSPTSGGAPDTQYF. CDR3 nucleotide sequence: TGTGCCAGCAGCCCTACTAGCGGGGGGGCCCCAGATACGCAGTATTTT.